The clone carrying this T cell receptor beta chain was detected only a few times. The CDR3 sequence is 15 residues long. The V segment lost 1 base and the J segment 5 bases; nucleotides outside the gene matches: 3. Per the germline V gene, CDR1 is LNHDA and CDR2 is SQIVND (reference sequence). Repertoires were generated with immunoSEQ multiplex PCR, while TCRdb's copy carries only in-frame clones and drops some. This table holds about 9,400 clones, around 71% found once. The sample belongs to a study of early stage breast cancer tumors. The sequenced sample consisted of breast tumor tissue. J is TRBJ2-1 and V is TRBV19, with TRBD2 matching 9 bases. This TCR came from a person aged 50-59 years with breast cancer. In DNA form, the CDR3 reads TGTGCCAGTAGTATAGTGGGACTAGCCGACAATGAGCAGTTCTTC. It specifies CASSIVGLADNEQFF. Combining the CDR3 with reference TRBV19 and TRBJ2-1 gives the whole variable domain DGGITQSPKYLFRKEGQNVTLSCEQNLNHDAMYWYRQDPGQGLRLIYYSQIVNDFQKGDIAEGYSVSREKKESFPLTVTSAQKNPTAFYLCASSIVGLADNEQFFGPGTRLTVL.